The 10 T cell receptor beta chains in this list originate from one sample, sequenced in a study of cytomegalovirus exposure and HLA in healthy donors. Primers: 60 Vbeta forward and 13 Jbeta reverse. The method was immunoSEQ multiplex PCR; TCRdb's version includes in-frame clones alone and lacks a portion of them. The sample yields approximately 110,000 clones, about two thirds seen once. Input material: PBMCs. Source of these receptors: a young man in good health and CMV-seropositive.

The chain employs TRBV18 and TRBJ1-1, with D hard to call. This CDR3 is 14 amino acids long. Trimming removed 3 bases at V and 1 base at J, with 9 bases between. Germline V lookup: CDR1 KGHSH, CDR2 LQKENI. The CDR3: CASSPGLSNTEAFF. CDR3 coding DNA: TGTGCCAGCTCACCCGGACTTTCGAACACTGAAGCTTTCTTT.

This chain connects TRBV6-1 to TRBJ2-7; D perhaps matches TRBD2 (5 bases). Germline loops: CDR1 MNHNS, CDR2 SASEGT. The CDR3 sequence is 14 residues long. V was shortened by 2 bases and J by 3 bases, with 11 bases between the two germline ends. This CDR3 reads CASSEPGLGYEQYV. The CDR3 nucleotides read TGTGCCAGCAGTGAACCCGGACTGGGCTACGAGCAGTACGTC.

This clone has just a few counts. The chain joins TRBV6-6 to TRBJ1-2; 9 bases agree with TRBD1. The CDR3 spans 14 residues. Trimming took 7 bases from V and 8 from J; bases not matched to a gene: 11. Per the germline V gene, CDR1 is MNHNY and CDR2 is SVGAGI (reference sequence). This chain's CDR3 is CASTSRWTGVGYTF. The CDR3 coding sequence is TGTGCCAGCACTTCCCGCTGGACAGGGGTGGGCTACACCTTC.

The chain has TRBV6-5 and TRBJ1-2; D gene uncertain. V lost 0 bases, J lost 4 bases, and 9 bases lay in between. This CDR3 contains 14 residues. The V gene's germline CDR1 is MNHEY and CDR2 SVGAGI. Here the CDR3 reads CASSYSIYGYGYTF. DNA for the CDR3: TGTGCCAGCAGTTACTCGATCTACGGCTATGGCTACACCTTC.

This clone was detected once. This chain connects TRBV5-1 to TRBJ2-5, with a possible D match to TRBD1 (6 bases). The end of the DNA fits TRBJ2-7 better, so the J call may be wrong. Germline V gene lookup returns CDR1 SGHRS and CDR2 YFSETQ. The CDR3 has 16 amino acids. CDR3 in DNA: TGCGCCAGCAGCTTGCGGTCAGGACAGAGCTCCTACGAGCAGTACTTC. This encodes CASSLRSGQSSYEQYF.

The chain carries TRBV6-5 and TRBJ2-7; a weak D match, TRBD1 (5 bases). This CDR3 is built from 15 residues. Trimming left V 0 bases short and J 3 bases short, with 12 bases between. Germline-derived CDR1 and CDR2 are MNHEY and SVGAGI. In DNA form, the CDR3 reads TGTGCCAGCAGTTACTCCGGTGGGGCTCGCTACGAGCAGTACTTC. Protein: CASSYSGGARYEQYF.

The chain links TRBV5-1 to TRBJ1-1; TRBD1 matches 7 bases. Unmatched junction bases numbered 9, after V lost 2 bases and J lost 5 bases. Germline-derived CDR1 and CDR2 are SGHRS and YFSETQ. The CDR3 loop spans 15 amino acids. The CDR3 coding sequence is TGCGCCAGCAGCTTCGCGCTAGGGGGCGCGACTGAAGCTTTCTTT. Its translation: CASSFALGGATEAFF.

The rearrangement joins TRBV5-3 to TRBJ2-1; D is possibly TRBD1 (6 bases). TRBV5-3 is designated an ORF whose function remains uncertain. Trimming took 0 bases from V and 1 from J, leaving 14 bases between them. The CDR3 sequence is 17 residues long. The CDR3 DNA reads TGTGCCAGAAGCTTGGCTGTCAGGGGCCTTTCCTACAATGAGCAGTTCTTC. Its translation: CARSLAVRGLSYNEQFF.

The rearrangement joins TRBV7-2 to TRBJ1-6; no definite D call. Germline lookup yields CDR1 SGHTA and CDR2 FQGNSA. The CDR3 consists of 16 residues. The V gene lost 5 bases and the J gene lost 0 bases, with 11 bases spanning the gap. The CDR3 here is CASSPGPSSYNSPLHF. In nucleotides, the CDR3 is TGTGCCAGCAGCCCGGGTCCTAGCTCCTATAATTCACCCCTCCACTTT.

CDR3: CASMMGQGGSYNSPLHF. CDR3 nucleotide sequence: TGTGCCAGCATGATGGGACAGGGTGGCTCCTATAATTCACCCCTCCACTTT. V gene TRBV13 combines with J gene TRBJ1-6; 9 bases agree with TRBD1. CDR1 and CDR2 from the germline V gene are PRHDT and FYEKMQ (reference sequence). With 7 bases clipped from V and 0 bases from J, the junction kept 7 bases outside the gene matches. CDR3 size: 17 residues.